The T cell receptor beta chain under discussion was sequenced for a study of shared clonotypes between healthy human individuals. Study results and caveats: Larger estimated richness was generally seen in naive subsets than in memory subsets. Generation probability values for non-shared clonotypes were lower than those for clonotypes shared by all four donors. There were few donors, and this limited the genetic and exposure-history diversity represented.

In the CD4+ fraction, cells were divided into CD45RA+ naive and CD45RA-negative memory subsets. In regard to this clone: No antigen is known for it.

Profiled with immunoSEQ multiplex PCR; TCRdb holds only in-frame clones, not every one. The top ten hold approximately 1.5% of the sample, which has nearly 1 million clones, approximately 80% seen once. The material sequenced was memory CD4+ T cells sorted from blood. The subset was: CD45RA-negative fraction. The TCR sequence derives from a man aged 18 to 30 in good health.

Here the CDR3 DNA reads TGTGCCAGTAGAACTAGCGGGGGCGGGACCCAGTACTTC. Its translation: CASRTSGGGTQYF. The rearrangement joins TRBV19 to TRBJ2-5; 11 nucleotides line up with TRBD2. CDR1 is LNHDA, CDR2 SQIVND, per germline (reference sequence). This CDR3 region has 13 residues. The ends lost 6 bases at V and 7 bases at J; junction bases unmatched: 4. Complete variable domain (other parts from reference TRBV19 and TRBJ2-5): DGGITQSPKYLFRKEGQNVTLSCEQNLNHDAMYWYRQDPGQGLRLIYYSQIVNDFQKGDIAEGYSVSREKKESFPLTVTSAQKNPTAFYLCASRTSGGGTQYFGPGTRLLVL.